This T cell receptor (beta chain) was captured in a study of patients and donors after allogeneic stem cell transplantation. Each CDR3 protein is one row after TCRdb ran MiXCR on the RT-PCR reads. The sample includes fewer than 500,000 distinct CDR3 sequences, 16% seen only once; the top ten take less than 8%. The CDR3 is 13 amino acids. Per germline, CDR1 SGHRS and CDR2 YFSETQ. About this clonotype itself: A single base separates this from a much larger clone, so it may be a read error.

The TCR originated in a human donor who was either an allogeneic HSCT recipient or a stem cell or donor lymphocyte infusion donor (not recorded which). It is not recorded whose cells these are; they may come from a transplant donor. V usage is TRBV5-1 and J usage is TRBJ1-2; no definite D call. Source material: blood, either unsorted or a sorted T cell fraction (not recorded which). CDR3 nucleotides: TGCGCCAGCAGCTTGGAAGGTGACTATGGCTTCACCTTC. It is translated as CASSLEGDYGFTF.